What follows are 25 T cell receptor beta chains derived from one specimen sequenced in a study of blood T cell repertoires in COVID-19. Generated by immunoSEQ multiplex PCR, the TCRdb table keeps only in-frame clones and is missing some. The sample consists of around 72,000 clones, 86% of them appearing once. Sequencing input: peripheral blood. The receptor set was obtained from a man in his 70s with active or convalescent COVID-19.

The chain carries TRBV7-2 and TRBJ1-2; tentatively, D is TRBD1 (6 bases). In germline, CDR1 is SGHTA, CDR2 FQGNSA. The CDR3 totals 13 residues. V gave up 8 bases and J gave up 2 bases, with 12 bases separating them. The CDR3 DNA is TGTGCCAGCGGGGGGGCCTGGAACTATGGCTACACCTTC. This translates into CASGGAWNYGYTF.

CDR3 sequence (DNA): TGTGCCAGCAGTTTTAGTCAGGGACAGGGGACTGGCTACACCTTC. It specifies CASSFSQGQGTGYTF. The chain couples TRBV6-5 to TRBJ1-2; TRBD1 matches 10 bases. V dropped 4 bases and J dropped 7; count of bases not matched to a gene: 9. The germline CDR1 and CDR2 sequences are MNHEY and SVGAGI. The CDR3 has 15 amino acids.

J is TRBJ2-3 and V is TRBV19; D remains ambiguous. The CDR3 consists of 14 residues. The V and J ends lost 3 bases and 7 bases respectively, with 14 bases between them. The germline CDR1 and CDR2 sequences are LNHDA and SQIVND (reference sequence). CDR3 in DNA: TGTGCCAGTAGTATTACGGGTTTGAGAAATACGCAGTATTTT. It specifies CASSITGLRNTQYF.

This rearrangement joins TRBV3-1 (or the pseudogene TRBV3-2) to TRBJ1-1; weak D call: TRBD1 (5 bases). CDR3 length equals 13 residues. Trimming removed 2 bases from V and 5 bases from J, with 9 bases in between. The germline gives CDR1 LGHDT, CDR2 YNNKEL (reference sequence). The DNA for the CDR3 is TGTGCCAGCAGCCAACGCAGGGTTACTGAAGCTTTCTTT. Translated: CASSQRRVTEAFF.

This chain joins TRBV6-1 and TRBJ2-7; a weak D match, TRBD1 (6 bases). Trimming took 3 bases from V and 5 from J, leaving 17 bases between them. This CDR3 region has 15 residues. Germline CDR1 is MNHNS and CDR2 is SASEGT. The CDR3 sequence is CASSEAAGAGNEQYF. In nucleotides, the CDR3 is TGTGCCAGCAGTGAGGCTGCAGGGGCAGGGAACGAGCAGTACTTC.

The gene calls are TRBV28 and TRBJ1-6, with 7 bases that match TRBD1. The CDR3 totals 15 residues. Germline values: CDR1 MDHEN, CDR2 SYDVKM. Trimming removed 1 base from V and 9 bases from J; junction bases left unmatched: 6. CDR3 loop: CASSLSEGAVSPLHF. The CDR3 DNA reads as TGTGCCAGCAGTTTATCGGAGGGGGCTGTTTCACCCCTCCACTTT.

The rearrangement links TRBV18 to TRBJ2-5; D is undetermined. Germline CDR1 reads KGHSH; CDR2 reads LQKENI. This CDR3 has 15 residues. V lost 2 bases to trimming and J lost 4 bases, with 14 bases between them. Written as DNA, the CDR3 is TGTGCCAGCTCACCAGACCTAGGTCCGTCAGAGACCCAGTACTTC. Its protein is CASSPDLGPSETQYF.

V gene TRBV3-1 (or the pseudogene TRBV3-2) combines with J gene TRBJ1-6; no clear D. Trimming left V 1 base short and J 7 bases short, with 5 bases between. CDR1 and CDR2 from the germline V gene are LGHDT and YNNKEL (reference sequence). The CDR3 contains 13 residues. CDR3 bases: TGTGCCAGCAGCCAAGGGCAGAATTCACCCCTCCACTTT. The encoded protein is CASSQGQNSPLHF.

This sequence joins TRBV24-1 and TRBJ1-2; TRBD1 aligns across 7 bases. Unmatched junction bases numbered 11, after V lost 3 bases and J lost 5 bases. The CDR3 sequence is 16 residues long. Germline loops: CDR1 KGHDR, CDR2 SFDVKD. The CDR3 nucleotides are TGTGCCACCAGTGATACAGGAGGGGGCGCTGAGTATGGCTACACCTTC. Protein sequence: CATSDTGGGAEYGYTF.

The rearrangement joins TRBV12-5 to TRBJ1-1, with a weak D call TRBD1 (5 bases). With 3 bases removed from V and 6 bases from J, the gap between germline ends came to 8 bases. This CDR3 comprises 12 residues. Germline V gene lookup returns CDR1 LGHNT and CDR2 FRNRAP. The CDR3 reads CASGFWGAEAFF. The CDR3 DNA reads TGTGCTAGTGGTTTCTGGGGCGCTGAAGCTTTCTTT.

This chain links TRBV18 with TRBJ1-2; TRBD1 agrees at 9 bases. J gave up 6 bases and V 6 bases, and 11 bases lay outside the gene matches. The CDR3 totals 15 residues. Germline lookup yields CDR1 KGHSH and CDR2 LQKENI. This chain's CDR3 is CASSPGTGRLDGYTF. The CDR3 bases are TGTGCCAGCTCCCCCGGGACAGGGAGGTTGGATGGCTACACCTTC.

V gene TRBV13 combines with J gene TRBJ2-5, with 8 bases fitting TRBD1. This CDR3 spans 13 amino acids. CDR1 is PRHDT, CDR2 FYEKMQ, per germline (reference sequence). The junction had 7 bases not matched to a gene; V was cut back by 5 bases and J by 8 bases. CDR3: CASSQTGEFTQYF. CDR3 nucleotides: TGTGCCAGCAGCCAGACAGGGGAGTTCACCCAGTACTTC.

The genes are TRBV27 and TRBJ1-2; 8 positions agree with TRBD1. Germline-derived CDR1 and CDR2 are MNHEY and SMNVEV (reference sequence). The length of the CDR3 is 17 residues. Trimming removed 2 bases from V and 0 bases from J; junction bases left unmatched: 8. The CDR3 region is CASSLMGRGRANYGYTF. DNA of the CDR3: TGTGCCAGCAGTTTAATGGGCAGGGGGCGAGCTAACTATGGCTACACCTTC.

The chain uses TRBV5-5 and TRBJ2-2; the D is unclear. Trimming stripped 0 bases from V and 6 bases from J, with 6 bases between. The CDR3 has 13 residues. Germline CDR1 SGHKS, CDR2 YYEKEE (reference sequence). The CDR3 nucleotides are TGTGCCAGCAGCTTGGCGGTATCCGGGGAGCTGTTTTTT. Translating gives CASSLAVSGELFF.

This chain uses TRBV10-3 with TRBJ1-1, with 9 positions matching TRBD1. The germline gives CDR1 ENHRY, CDR2 SYGVKD. Trimming took 6 bases from V and 1 from J; bases not matched to a gene: 3. The CDR3 spans 14 residues. The CDR3 region is CAISPGQGNTEAFF. CDR3 in DNA: TGTGCCATCAGCCCGGGACAGGGGAACACTGAAGCTTTCTTT.

The chain employs TRBV3-1 (or the pseudogene TRBV3-2) and TRBJ2-7; D might be TRBD1 (6 bases). Per germline, CDR1 LGHDT and CDR2 YNNKEL (reference sequence). This CDR3 contains 18 residues. The V gene lost 4 bases and the J gene lost 7 bases, with 29 bases spanning the gap. CDR3 sequence reads: CASSPPAQGNRVLTEQYF. As DNA, the CDR3 is TGTGCCAGCAGCCCACCTGCGCAGGGGAATCGGGTCCTAACTGAGCAGTACTTC.

The V gene is TRBV4-1, the J gene TRBJ2-7, with 11 bases fitting TRBD2. CDR3 size: 15 residues. Germline-derived CDR1 and CDR2 are MGHRA and YSYEKL. The ends lost 4 bases at V and 4 bases at J; junction bases unmatched: 6. The CDR3 reads CASSPRLAGPYEQYF. DNA for the CDR3: TGCGCCAGCAGCCCCAGACTAGCGGGGCCTTACGAGCAGTACTTC.

The chain employs TRBV7-3 and TRBJ2-1, with 9 positions matching TRBD2. The V gene's germline CDR1 is SGHTA and CDR2 FQGTGA. V lost 5 bases and J lost 0; bases outside the gene matches: 5. CDR3 length: 16 amino acids. The CDR3 is CASSLGAGGSYNEQFF. The CDR3 DNA reads as TGTGCCAGCAGCCTGGGAGCGGGAGGCTCCTACAATGAGCAGTTCTTC.

The V and J genes are TRBV24-1 and TRBJ2-1, with 8 bases fitting TRBD1. The CDR3 has 15 amino acids. The germline CDR1 and CDR2 sequences are KGHDR and SFDVKD. The V gene end was trimmed by 3 bases and the J gene end by 6 bases; junction bases not matched to a gene: 6. The CDR3 sequence is CATSDPRTGSNEQFF. CDR3 coding DNA: TGTGCCACCAGTGATCCAAGGACAGGGAGCAATGAGCAGTTCTTC.

This clone has only one observation. The gene calls are TRBV11-2 and TRBJ1-1; D possibly corresponds to TRBD1 (6 bases). Trimming stripped 1 base from V and 0 bases from J, with 9 bases between. The CDR3 has 15 residues. The germline V gene has CDR1 SGHAT and CDR2 FQNNGV. In DNA, the CDR3 is TGTGCCAGCAGCTTAGTGGGACAACTGAACACTGAAGCTTTCTTT. This encodes CASSLVGQLNTEAFF.

The chain joins TRBV5-4 to TRBJ1-5, with 11 bases fitting TRBD1. Germline V lookup: CDR1 SGHNT, CDR2 YYREEE (reference sequence). This CDR3 spans 14 amino acids. J lost 4 bases, V lost 4 bases, and 1 base had no gene match. The CDR3 DNA reads TGTGCCAGCAGCCGGGACAGGGGGAATCAGCCCCAGCATTTT. This sequence encodes CASSRDRGNQPQHF.

This clone has a handful of counts. The chain has TRBV3-1 (or the pseudogene TRBV3-2) and TRBJ2-3; 8 nucleotides line up with TRBD2. V dropped 1 base and J dropped 10; count of bases not matched to a gene: 10. The germline CDR1 and CDR2 sequences are LGHDT and YNNKEL (reference sequence). The CDR3 loop spans 15 amino acids. CDR3 amino acids: CASSQGSAGGPSQYF. In DNA form, the CDR3 reads TGTGCCAGCAGCCAAGGGTCGGCGGGGGGCCCATCGCAGTATTTT.

The chain is built from TRBV11-2 and TRBJ1-6, with D possibly TRBD1 on 6 matching bases. Trimming left V 5 bases short and J 0 bases short, with 14 bases between. CDR3 length: 17 residues. Germline V gene lookup returns CDR1 SGHAT and CDR2 FQNNGV. The CDR3 bases are TGTGCCAGCAGCCCTCGACAGGCAAGCTCCTATAATTCACCCCTCCACTTT. This sequence encodes CASSPRQASSYNSPLHF.

The chain links TRBV7-3 to TRBJ2-2, with D perhaps matching TRBD1 (6 bases). This CDR3 comprises 16 residues. V lost 4 bases to trimming and J lost 0 bases, with 12 bases between them. Germline values: CDR1 SGHTA, CDR2 FQGTGA. In DNA form, the CDR3 reads TGTGCCAGCAGCTCCCGAGGACAGACGAACACCGGGGAGCTGTTTTTT. Amino acids: CASSSRGQTNTGELFF.

The chain joins TRBV7-3 to TRBJ2-2; 9 nucleotides agree with TRBD2. CDR1 SGHTA and CDR2 FQGTGA come from the germline V gene. The CDR3 is made up of 15 amino acids. V shed 6 bases, J shed 6 bases, and the junction held 8 bases outside the gene matches. Here the CDR3 DNA reads TGTGCCAGCAGAAGGCTAGCGGGAATCTCCGGGGAGCTGTTTTTT. Residues: CASRRLAGISGELFF. Based on the CDR3 plus reference TRBV7-3 and TRBJ2-2, the full variable domain is GAGVSQTPSNKVTEKGKYVELRCDPISGHTALYWYRQSLGQGPEFLIYFQGTGAADDSGLPNDRFFAVRPEGSVSTLKIQRTERGDSAVYLCASRRLAGISGELFFGEGSRLTVL.